The entry that follows covers one T cell receptor beta chain sequence. The antigen is unknown. These data are taken from a study of cytomegalovirus exposure and HLA in healthy donors. The wider study: An early data release held tens of millions of unique TCRs from HLA-typed donors. The study's findings and limits: Certain sequence variants were highly shared and formed a cluster, and this cluster was likely a sequencing artifact. The study had only CMV serostatus as immune exposure information.

13 Jbeta primers and 60 Vbeta primers were used for the PCR. As handled by the study authors: Unique TCR beta chains totaled roughly 81 million in a later count, with roughly 10 million of them shared. Produced via immunoSEQ multiplex PCR; TCRdb's table is partial and in-frame only. The D gene and trimming were derived from the DNA, and the V and J assignments and clone size from that table. The table includes 130,000 to 150,000 clones, around 72% detected once. This clonotype was sampled from a human donor in good health. Sequencing was performed on PBMCs.

CDR3 amino acids: CASSSTGEDTQYF. In DNA, the CDR3 is TGTGCCAGCAGCTCCACCGGGGAAGATACGCAGTATTTT. J is TRBJ2-3 and V is TRBV13; D possibly corresponds to TRBD2 (5 bases). Trimming removed 4 bases from V and 5 bases from J, with 10 bases in between. The CDR3 is 13 residues long. Germline CDR1 is PRHDT and CDR2 is FYEKMQ (reference sequence). The variable domain in full, completed from reference TRBV13 and TRBJ2-3, reads AAGVIQSPRHLIKEKRETATLKCYPIPRHDTVYWYQQGPGQDPQFLISFYEKMQSDKGSIPDRFSAQQFSDYHSELNMSSLELGDSALYFCASSSTGEDTQYFGPGTRLTVL.